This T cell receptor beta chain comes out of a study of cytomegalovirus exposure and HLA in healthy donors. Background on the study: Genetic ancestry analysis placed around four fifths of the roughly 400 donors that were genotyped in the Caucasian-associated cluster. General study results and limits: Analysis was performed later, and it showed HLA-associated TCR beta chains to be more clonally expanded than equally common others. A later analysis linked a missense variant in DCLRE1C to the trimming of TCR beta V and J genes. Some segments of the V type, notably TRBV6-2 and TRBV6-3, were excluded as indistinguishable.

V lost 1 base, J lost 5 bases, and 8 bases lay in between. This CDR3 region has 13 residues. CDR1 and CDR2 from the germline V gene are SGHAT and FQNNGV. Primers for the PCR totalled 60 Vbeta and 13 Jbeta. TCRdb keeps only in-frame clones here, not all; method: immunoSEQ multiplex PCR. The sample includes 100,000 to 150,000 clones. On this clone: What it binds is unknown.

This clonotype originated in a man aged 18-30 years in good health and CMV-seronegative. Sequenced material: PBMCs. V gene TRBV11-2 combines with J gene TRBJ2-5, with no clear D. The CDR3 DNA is TGTGCCAGCAGCTTAGGGGCCGCCGAGACCCAGTACTTC. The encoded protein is CASSLGAAETQYF.